Each of the 10 T cell receptor beta chains below was sequenced from the same sample in a study of blood T cells in healthy people across ages. Sample-barcoded 5' priming and a J-beta primer mix drove a second PCR of about 6 to 11 cycles. TCRdb recomputed calls from the 5' RACE reads with MiXCR, one row per CDR3 protein. The data show around 2 million distinct CDR3 sequences, with about 39% seen just once and under 30% held by the top ten. The sequenced sample was blood. The receptors stem from a human donor in good health.

The chain has TRBV20-1 and TRBJ1-6, with 9 positions matching TRBD1. The CDR3 has 15 residues. Germline-derived CDR1 and CDR2 are DFQATT and SNEGSKA (reference sequence). Germline trimming cut 6 bases from V and 7 bases from J; bases unmatched to any gene: 10. The CDR3 coding sequence is TGCAGTGCCGCCGGGACAGGGTTCGGGAATTCACCCCTCCACTTT. The encoded protein is CSAAGTGFGNSPLHF.

This clonotype has a handful of counts. V is TRBV24-1 and J is TRBJ2-1, with 10 positions matching TRBD1. Germline-derived CDR1 and CDR2 are KGHDR and SFDVKD. The CDR3 runs 15 residues. Trimming removed 4 bases from V and 9 bases from J; junction bases left unmatched: 8. The CDR3 DNA sequence: TGTGCCACCAGTGAGGTGGGACAGGGGTTGGGTGAGCAGTTCTTC. Translating it yields CATSEVGQGLGEQFF.

The chain combines TRBV29-1 with TRBJ2-3; a possible D gene is TRBD1 (6 bases). The CDR3 is 14 amino acids. Trimming took off 7 bases at V and 7 bases at J, with 21 bases between the two ends. The V gene's germline CDR1 is SQVTM and CDR2 ANQGSEA. The CDR3 spells CSALQGSGGYTQYF. The CDR3 coding sequence is TGCAGCGCCTTACAGGGATCGGGCGGGTATACGCAGTATTTT.

The chain carries TRBV12-3 or TRBV12-4 and TRBJ2-3; D may be TRBD2 (5 bases). There are 14 residues in the CDR3. Deletions cut 8 bases from V and 5 bases from J, with 17 bases between. In DNA, the CDR3 is TGTGCCAGCGTTGGACTGAATCGTAAAGATACGCAGTATTTT. Translating it yields CASVGLNRKDTQYF.

CDR3 sequence: CASSLRGGTDPRGYTF. The CDR3 DNA reads TGTGCCAGCAGCCTCCGAGGTGGGACCGACCCTAGAGGCTACACCTTC. This rearrangement joins TRBV7-2 to TRBJ1-2; tentatively, D is TRBD1 (5 bases). V was cut by 5 bases and J by 8 bases, with 24 bases left in between. CDR1 and CDR2 from the germline V gene are SGHTA and FQGNSA. The CDR3 runs 16 residues.

The V call is TRBV3-1, the J call TRBJ1-2; D not resolved. Trimming took 0 bases from V and 2 from J, leaving 10 bases between them. The CDR3 is 15 residues long. Germline V gives CDR1 LGHDT, CDR2 YNNKEL (reference sequence). The CDR3 region is CASSQEVVTNYGYTF. The CDR3 DNA sequence: TGTGCCAGCAGCCAAGAGGTGGTGACCAACTATGGCTACACCTTC.

The chain recombines TRBV29-1 with TRBJ2-5; TRBD1 matches at 7 bases. Matching the DNA end better, TRBJ2-7 makes the J call doubtful. CDR3 size: 13 residues. The V gene's germline CDR1 is SQVTM and CDR2 ANQGSEA. The CDR3 DNA sequence: TGCAGCGTTGAAATGGACAGGACGGACGAGCAGTACTTC. Residues: CSVEMDRTDEQYF.

CDR3 sequence reads: CASSLFFRGGQIPSVKPNYGYTF. CDR3 in DNA: TGCGCCAGCAGCCTCTTTTTCCGCGGCGGACAGATACCCTCAGTTAAGCCTAACTATGGCTACACCTTC. The chain has TRBV5-1 and TRBJ1-2, with D tentatively TRBD1 (6 bases). Germline V gene lookup returns CDR1 SGHRS and CDR2 YFSETQ. The CDR3 contains 23 residues. V was trimmed by 4 bases and J by 0 bases, leaving 37 bases between them.

The chain employs TRBV6-5 and TRBJ2-7, with TRBD2 identical over 10 bases. The J call is uncertain, as TRBJ2-5 better fits the DNA end. The CDR3 runs 18 residues. The germline gives CDR1 MNHEY, CDR2 SVGAGI. In nucleotides, the CDR3 is TGTGCCAGCAGTTACGGTGCTCTAGCGGGGGTTTTGGGCGAGACCCAGTACTTC. It encodes CASSYGALAGVLGETQYF.

V is TRBV18 and J is TRBJ2-3; no clear D gene. The V gene lost 3 bases and the J gene lost 0 bases, with 19 bases spanning the gap. The CDR3 length is 18 residues. Germline loops: CDR1 KGHSH, CDR2 LQKENI. CDR3 protein: CASSPLSLGGPSTDTQYF. Here the CDR3 DNA reads TGTGCCAGCTCACCCCTCTCCCTCGGTGGGCCTAGCACAGATACGCAGTATTTT.